The subject of this entry is one T cell receptor (beta chain). The target antigen is unknown. The data are from a study of cytomegalovirus exposure and HLA in healthy donors. Study in general: An earlier analysis found fewer than 120 million unique TCR beta sequences from approximately 170 million T cells.

Whole-study results and caveats: A later analysis associated 15,000 or so TCR beta sequences with HLA alleles at a 0.05 false discovery rate. Several V segments, TRBV6-2 and TRBV6-3 among them, could not be told apart and were dropped.

The PCR contained 60 Vbeta and 13 Jbeta primers. The table came from immunoSEQ multiplex PCR; TCRdb's copy has only in-frame clones and leaves some out. The data hold 130,000 to 150,000 clones, with 76% observed a single time. Unmatched junction bases numbered 5, after V lost 2 bases and J lost 5 bases. Germline values: CDR1 SGHRS, CDR2 YFSETQ. CDR3 size: 15 residues. V and J are TRBV5-1 and TRBJ2-1; 9 bases agree with TRBD2. The sample consisted of PBMCs. This TCR was sampled from a woman in her forties in good health and CMV-seronegative. The CDR3 DNA sequence: TGCGCCAGCAGCTTTAGCGGGAGTAGGGACAATGAGCAGTTCTTC. Translated, it gives CASSFSGSRDNEQFF.